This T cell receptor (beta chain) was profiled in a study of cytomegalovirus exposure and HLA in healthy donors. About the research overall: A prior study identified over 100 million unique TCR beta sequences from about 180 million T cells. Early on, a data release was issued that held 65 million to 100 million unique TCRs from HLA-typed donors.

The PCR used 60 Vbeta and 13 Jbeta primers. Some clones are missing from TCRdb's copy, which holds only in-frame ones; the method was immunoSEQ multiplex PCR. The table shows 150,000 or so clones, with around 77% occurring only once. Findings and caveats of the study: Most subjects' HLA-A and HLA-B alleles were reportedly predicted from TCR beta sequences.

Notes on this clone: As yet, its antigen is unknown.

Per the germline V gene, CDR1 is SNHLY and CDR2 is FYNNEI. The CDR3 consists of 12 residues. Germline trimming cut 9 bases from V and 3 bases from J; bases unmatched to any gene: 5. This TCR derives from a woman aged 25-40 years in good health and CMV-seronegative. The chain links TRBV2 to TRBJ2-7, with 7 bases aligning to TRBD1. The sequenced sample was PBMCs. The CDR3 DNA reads TGTGCCAGTGGGACAGACGGCTACGAGCAGTACTTC. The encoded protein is CASGTDGYEQYF.